This is a list of T cell receptor beta chains from one sample in a study of radiotherapy plus CTLA-4 blockade in lung cancer. Repertoires were generated with immunoSEQ multiplex PCR, while TCRdb's copy carries only in-frame clones and drops some. The sample holds around 49,000 clones; about 85% are singletons and the top ten take about 27%. Sample: peripheral blood, taken from a patient treated with radiotherapy plus ipilimumab. The receptors come from a human donor with non-small cell lung cancer whose response to radiotherapy plus ipilimumab could not be evaluated. CDR3s include the opening cysteine and the closing phenylalanine or tryptophan. Each record gives: V gene, J gene, D gene, clone size, CDR3 protein. D genes are given only for firm matches. For some rows the clone size is stated as once, few or many, or as a class when expanded; others skip it.

V: TRBV19
J: TRBJ2-1
D: .
size: .
CDR3: CASSDQGGKDEQFF

V: TRBV15
J: TRBJ2-2
D: TRBD2
size: .
CDR3: CATSRAGGPNTGELFF

V: TRBV9
J: TRBJ2-1
D: TRBD2
size: .
CDR3: CASSVAGGWGEQFF

V: TRBV9
J: TRBJ2-5
D: .
size: .
CDR3: CASSVGGGSPETQYF

V: TRBV4-3
J: TRBJ1-2
D: .
size: .
CDR3: CASSQLGQTVDYGYTF

V: TRBV19
J: TRBJ2-3
D: TRBD2
size: .
CDR3: CASSITVAGGVDTQYF

V: TRBV29-1
J: TRBJ1-2
D: TRBD1
size: once
CDR3: CSVEFGTGKGPSF

V: TRBV30
J: TRBJ2-7
D: .
size: once
CDR3: CAWSVKFNEQYF

V: TRBV18
J: TRBJ2-7
D: .
size: once
CDR3: CASSPAPGQGTREQYF

V: TRBV27
J: TRBJ1-2
D: .
size: .
CDR3: CASSLARGGDYGYTF

V: TRBV11-2
J: TRBJ2-7
D: TRBD2
size: .
CDR3: CASSWTSGAYEQYF

V: TRBV2
J: TRBJ1-5
D: .
size: .
CDR3: CASSPTGANSNQPQHF

V: TRBV18
J: TRBJ2-2
D: .
size: .
CDR3: CASSPLQGTGELFF

V: TRBV6-6
J: TRBJ2-7
D: .
size: few
CDR3: CASSYSIPVAYEQYF

V: TRBV9
J: TRBJ1-1
D: .
size: .
CDR3: CASSVGGRDGTEAFF

V: TRBV28
J: TRBJ2-2
D: TRBD2
size: .
CDR3: CASSAGGLNTGELFF

V: TRBV25-1
J: TRBJ2-7
D: .
size: .
CDR3: CASSVQHGGYYEQYF

V: TRBV6-5
J: TRBJ2-7
D: TRBD1
size: once
CDR3: CASSLGPGQSNEQYF

V: TRBV19
J: TRBJ1-3
D: .
size: .
CDR3: CASISDTIYF

V: TRBV7-9
J: TRBJ2-3
D: .
size: .
CDR3: CASSPMRGTHAPTQYF

V: TRBV29-1
J: TRBJ2-1
D: TRBD2
size: .
CDR3: CSVPRTSGRGYNEQFF

V: TRBV7-8
J: TRBJ1-1
D: .
size: .
CDR3: CASRLTELNTEAFF

V: TRBV7-9
J: TRBJ1-4
D: .
size: .
CDR3: CASSDREKLFF

V: TRBV18
J: TRBJ1-5
D: .
size: .
CDR3: CASSPGGQPQHF

V: TRBV28
J: TRBJ2-7
D: TRBD2
size: .
CDR3: CASSPPAGVGNEQYF

V: TRBV4-2
J: TRBJ1-5
D: .
size: .
CDR3: CASSQRISNQPQHF

V: TRBV28
J: TRBJ1-2
D: .
size: .
CDR3: CASSLNTGGPTRGYTF

V: TRBV28
J: TRBJ1-1
D: .
size: .
CDR3: CASTVTVTMEAFF

V: TRBV29-1
J: TRBJ2-5
D: TRBD2
size: .
CDR3: CSERSGGRGVETQYF

V: TRBV5-4
J: TRBJ2-7
D: TRBD1
size: .
CDR3: CASSFTGGAYEQYF

V: TRBV7-3
J: TRBJ1-1
D: .
size: .
CDR3: CASSPDSNTEAFF

V: TRBV7-9
J: TRBJ2-1
D: .
size: .
CDR3: CASSSDLAYYNEQFF

V: TRBV9
J: TRBJ2-1
D: TRBD2
size: .
CDR3: CASSVSTGRVYNEQFF

V: TRBV7-9
J: TRBJ2-1
D: .
size: .
CDR3: CASGQTGYRMYNEQFF

V: TRBV19
J: TRBJ1-1
D: .
size: .
CDR3: CASTYEENTEAFF

V: TRBV30
J: TRBJ1-1
D: .
size: .
CDR3: CAWSSYRDLGTEAFF

V: TRBV18
J: TRBJ2-5
D: .
size: .
CDR3: CASSPNQRQTQETQYF

V: TRBV5-1
J: TRBJ2-2
D: TRBD2
size: .
CDR3: CASSLEPGLAIGELFF

V: TRBV19
J: TRBJ2-3
D: .
size: .
CDR3: CASSLAGVDTQYF

V: TRBV7-9
J: TRBJ1-5
D: TRBD1
size: .
CDR3: CASSQTGTNQPQHF

V: TRBV7-2
J: TRBJ2-3
D: .
size: .
CDR3: CASSLGHSSTDTQYF

V: TRBV5-4
J: TRBJ2-6
D: TRBD2
size: .
CDR3: CASSLGAGGREPGANVLTF

V: TRBV6-5
J: TRBJ1-1
D: .
size: .
CDR3: CASRTQLQAFF

V: TRBV19
J: TRBJ2-3
D: .
size: few
CDR3: CASSIEGALSWTDTQYF

V: TRBV27
J: TRBJ1-5
D: TRBD1
size: .
CDR3: CASRVRQGSDQPQHF

V: TRBV28
J: TRBJ1-5
D: .
size: few
CDR3: CASSFSGNQPQHF

V: TRBV5-4
J: TRBJ2-5
D: .
size: .
CDR3: CASSFGGSQETQYF

V: TRBV29-1
J: TRBJ1-2
D: .
size: .
CDR3: CSVGGSQEHNYGYTF

V: TRBV11-2
J: TRBJ2-7
D: .
size: .
CDR3: CASSSYEQYF

V: TRBV7-9
J: TRBJ2-1
D: TRBD2
size: once
CDR3: CASSLVVGGPNNEQFF

V: TRBV28
J: TRBJ1-1
D: .
size: .
CDR3: CASSLARGNTEAFF

V: TRBV9
J: TRBJ2-6
D: .
size: .
CDR3: CASSVEVRGAGANVLTF

V: TRBV10-3
J: TRBJ1-2
D: TRBD1
size: .
CDR3: CAITEGAQGYTF

V: TRBV28
J: TRBJ2-7
D: .
size: .
CDR3: CASRRGASYEQYF

V: TRBV5-6
J: TRBJ2-1
D: TRBD1
size: .
CDR3: CASSFPGGNRNEQFF

V: TRBV7-8
J: TRBJ2-2
D: TRBD1
size: few
CDR3: CASSRVRGPPLANTGELFF

V: TRBV4-3
J: TRBJ1-2
D: .
size: .
CDR3: CASSQEVGSTNYGYTF

V: TRBV6-1
J: TRBJ1-5
D: .
size: .
CDR3: CASSERGNQPQHF

V: TRBV5-6
J: TRBJ2-1
D: TRBD2
size: .
CDR3: CASSYVIAGGNEQFF